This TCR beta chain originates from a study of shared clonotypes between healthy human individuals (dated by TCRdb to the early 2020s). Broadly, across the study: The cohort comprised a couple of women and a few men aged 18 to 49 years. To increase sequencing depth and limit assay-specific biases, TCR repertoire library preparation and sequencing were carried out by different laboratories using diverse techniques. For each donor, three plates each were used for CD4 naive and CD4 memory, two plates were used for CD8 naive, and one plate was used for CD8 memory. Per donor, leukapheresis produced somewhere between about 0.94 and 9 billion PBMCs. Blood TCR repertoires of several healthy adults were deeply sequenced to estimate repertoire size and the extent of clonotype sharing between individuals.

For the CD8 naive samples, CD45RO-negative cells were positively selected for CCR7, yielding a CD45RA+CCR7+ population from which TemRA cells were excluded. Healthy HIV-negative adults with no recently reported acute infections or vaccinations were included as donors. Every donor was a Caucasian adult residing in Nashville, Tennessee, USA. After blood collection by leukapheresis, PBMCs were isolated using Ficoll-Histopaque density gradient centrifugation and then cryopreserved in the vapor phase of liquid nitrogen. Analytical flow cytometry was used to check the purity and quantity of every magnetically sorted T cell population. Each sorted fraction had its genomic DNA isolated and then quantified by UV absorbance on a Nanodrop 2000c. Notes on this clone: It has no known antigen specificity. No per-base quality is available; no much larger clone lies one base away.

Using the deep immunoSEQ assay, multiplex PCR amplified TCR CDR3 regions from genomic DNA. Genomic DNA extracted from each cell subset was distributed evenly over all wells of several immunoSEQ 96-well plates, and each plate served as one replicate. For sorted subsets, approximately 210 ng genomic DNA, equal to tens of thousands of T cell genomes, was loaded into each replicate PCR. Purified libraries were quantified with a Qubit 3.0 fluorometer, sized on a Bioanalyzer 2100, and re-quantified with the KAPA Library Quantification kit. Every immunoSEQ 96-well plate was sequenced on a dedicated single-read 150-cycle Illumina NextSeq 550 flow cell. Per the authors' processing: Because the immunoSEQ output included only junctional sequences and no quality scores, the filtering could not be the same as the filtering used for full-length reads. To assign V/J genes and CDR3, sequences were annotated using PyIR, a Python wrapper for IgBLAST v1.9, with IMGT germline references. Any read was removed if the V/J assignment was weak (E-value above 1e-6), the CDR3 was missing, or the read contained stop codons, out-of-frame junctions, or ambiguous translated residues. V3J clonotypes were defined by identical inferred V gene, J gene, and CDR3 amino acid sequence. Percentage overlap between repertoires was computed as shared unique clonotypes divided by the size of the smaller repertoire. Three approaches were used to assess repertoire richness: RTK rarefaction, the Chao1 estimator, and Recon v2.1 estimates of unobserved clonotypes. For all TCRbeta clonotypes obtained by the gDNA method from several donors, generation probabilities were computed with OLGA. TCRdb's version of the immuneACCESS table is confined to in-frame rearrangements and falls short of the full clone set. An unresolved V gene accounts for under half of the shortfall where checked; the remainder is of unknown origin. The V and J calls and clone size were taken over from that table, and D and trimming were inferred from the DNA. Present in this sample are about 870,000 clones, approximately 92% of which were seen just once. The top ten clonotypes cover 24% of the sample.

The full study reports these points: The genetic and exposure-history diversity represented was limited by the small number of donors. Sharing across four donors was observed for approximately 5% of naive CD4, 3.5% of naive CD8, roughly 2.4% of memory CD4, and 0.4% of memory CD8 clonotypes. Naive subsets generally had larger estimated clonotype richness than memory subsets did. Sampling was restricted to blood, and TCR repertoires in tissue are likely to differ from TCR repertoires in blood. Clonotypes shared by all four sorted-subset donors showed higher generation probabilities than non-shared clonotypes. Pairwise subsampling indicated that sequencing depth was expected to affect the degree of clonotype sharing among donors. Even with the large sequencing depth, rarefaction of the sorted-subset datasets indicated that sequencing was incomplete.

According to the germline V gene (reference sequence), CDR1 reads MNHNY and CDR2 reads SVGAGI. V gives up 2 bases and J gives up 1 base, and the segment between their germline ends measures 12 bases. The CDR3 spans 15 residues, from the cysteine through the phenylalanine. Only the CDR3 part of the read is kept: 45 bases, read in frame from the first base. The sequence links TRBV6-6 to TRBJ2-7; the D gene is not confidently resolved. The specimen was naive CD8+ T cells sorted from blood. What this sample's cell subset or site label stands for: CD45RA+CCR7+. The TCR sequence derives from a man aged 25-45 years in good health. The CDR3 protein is CASSYDQAISYEQYF. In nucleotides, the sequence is TGTGCCAGCAGTTACGATCAGGCAATTTCCTACGAGCAGTACTTC.